The present TCR beta chain was sequenced within a study of blood T cell repertoires in COVID-19 (dated by TCRdb to 2018 to 2020). Regarding the study in general: Samples from collaborators originated in the United States, Italy and Spain and spanned both the acute and convalescent phases of COVID-19. The prospective study material was composed of cDNA or gDNA derived from T cells, B-cell-depleted T cells, or PBMCs. The dataset comprised deeply sampled blood TCRbeta repertoires from subjects exposed to, actively infected with, or recovered from COVID-19. The repertoires were made available in a free public database intended to serve as a resource for research on the immune response to SARS-CoV-2. Samples were obtained from the ongoing ImmuneRACE study (first 160 participants) and from 1,200 or so subjects provided by 6 global collaborators. Sample metadata almost always included a de-identified subject ID, COVID-19 status, age in years and sex. HLA class I and class II types, where available, came from metadata supplied by the sample provider rather than from assay-based typing.

Each collaborating institution followed its own protocols to collect whole blood in K2EDTA tubes. For TCRbeta analysis, collaborators shipped samples as frozen whole blood, isolated PBMCs, or DNA extracted from either of those sample types. The CDR3, from cysteine to phenylalanine, totals 17 residues. This entry keeps only the CDR3 DNA: 51 bases, framed from base 1. Per the germline V gene, LGHNA is the CDR1 and YSLEER is the CDR2. The V end gives up 4 bases and the J end 0 bases, leaving 5 bases in the junction not matched to a gene. Worth noting for this clone: Its antigen remains unidentified. Per-base quality was not reported, and no clone a single base away is much larger than it.

Overall results and qualifications from the work: Clinical and demographic metadata were provided uncurated, with the amount varying by source and participant.

TCRbeta CDR3 regions were amplified from genomic DNA using the immunoSEQ Assay, a bias-controlled multiplex PCR. Under the source paper's analysis protocol: The number of nucleated cells in each sample was estimated from the amplification of reference gene primers within the assay. To quantify the absolute abundance of each unique TCRbeta CDR3 rearrangement, sequence reads were collapsed and filtered. Productive Simpson clonality was computed per sample as the square root of Simpson's diversity index over productive rearrangements. TCRdb mirrors the immuneACCESS table, restricted to in-frame sequences. Some clones are absent from its copies; in checked studies, under half trace to an unresolved V gene, and the reason for the others is unknown. V and J calls and clone size come straight from that table; D and trimming were deduced from the DNA. The sample table records under 200,000 clones; around 84% of these occur just once. Of the sample, approximately 7% is held by the ten largest clones.

The sequence came from a man aged 50 to 60 with active or convalescent COVID-19. The sequenced sample consisted of peripheral blood. This receptor chain uses TRBV4-3 and TRBJ2-1; TRBD2 agrees with 11 junctional bases. CDR3 loop: CASSLTTSGSSYNEQFF. The DNA is as follows: TGCGCCAGCAGCCTAACTACTAGCGGGAGCTCCTACAATGAGCAGTTCTTC.